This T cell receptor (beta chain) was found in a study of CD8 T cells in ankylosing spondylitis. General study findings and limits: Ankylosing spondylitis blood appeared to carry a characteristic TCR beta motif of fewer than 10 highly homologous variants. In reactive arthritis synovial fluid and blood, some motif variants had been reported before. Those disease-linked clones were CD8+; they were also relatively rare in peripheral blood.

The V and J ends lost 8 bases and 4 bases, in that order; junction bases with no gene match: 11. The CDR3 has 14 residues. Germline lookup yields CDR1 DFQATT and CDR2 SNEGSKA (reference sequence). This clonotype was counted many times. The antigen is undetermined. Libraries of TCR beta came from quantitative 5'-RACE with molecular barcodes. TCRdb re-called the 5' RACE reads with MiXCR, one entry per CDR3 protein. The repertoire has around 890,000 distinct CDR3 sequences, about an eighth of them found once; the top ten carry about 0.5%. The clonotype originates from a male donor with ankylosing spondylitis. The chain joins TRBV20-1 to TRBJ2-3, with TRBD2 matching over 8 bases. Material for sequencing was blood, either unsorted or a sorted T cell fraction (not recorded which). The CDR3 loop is CSPKRGRWSDTQYF. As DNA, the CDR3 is TGCAGTCCGAAGCGGGGGAGATGGTCAGATACGCAGTATTTT.